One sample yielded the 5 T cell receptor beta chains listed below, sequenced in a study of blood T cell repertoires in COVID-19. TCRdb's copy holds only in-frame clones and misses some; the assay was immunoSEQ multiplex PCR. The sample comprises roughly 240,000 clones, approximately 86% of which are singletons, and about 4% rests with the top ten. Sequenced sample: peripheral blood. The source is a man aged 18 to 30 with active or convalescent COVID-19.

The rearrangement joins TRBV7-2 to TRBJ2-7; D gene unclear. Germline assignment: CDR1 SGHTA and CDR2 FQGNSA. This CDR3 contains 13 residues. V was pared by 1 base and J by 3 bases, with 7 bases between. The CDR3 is CASSLDGYYEQYF. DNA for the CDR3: TGTGCCAGCAGCTTAGACGGGTACTACGAGCAGTACTTC.

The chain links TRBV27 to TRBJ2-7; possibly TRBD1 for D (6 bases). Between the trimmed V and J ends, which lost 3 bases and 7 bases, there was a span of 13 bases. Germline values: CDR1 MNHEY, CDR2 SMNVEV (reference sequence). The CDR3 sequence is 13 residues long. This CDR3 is CASSFAGAREQYF. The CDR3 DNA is TGTGCCAGCAGTTTTGCAGGGGCAAGGGAGCAGTACTTC.

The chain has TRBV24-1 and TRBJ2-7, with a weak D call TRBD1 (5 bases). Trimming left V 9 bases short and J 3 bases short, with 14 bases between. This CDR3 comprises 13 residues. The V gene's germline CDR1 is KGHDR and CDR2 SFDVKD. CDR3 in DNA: TGTGCCACCGGGCATGGGGCTGGCTACGAGCAGTACTTC. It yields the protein CATGHGAGYEQYF.

The CDR3 bases are TGTGCCAGCAGTAAGGGGGAGCAGTACTTC. This codes for CASSKGEQYF. This rearrangement joins TRBV6-5 to TRBJ2-7; D possibly corresponds to TRBD1 (5 bases). This CDR3 is built from 10 residues. From germline, CDR1 is MNHEY and CDR2 SVGAGI. The V gene lost 5 bases and the J gene lost 7 bases, with 6 bases spanning the gap.

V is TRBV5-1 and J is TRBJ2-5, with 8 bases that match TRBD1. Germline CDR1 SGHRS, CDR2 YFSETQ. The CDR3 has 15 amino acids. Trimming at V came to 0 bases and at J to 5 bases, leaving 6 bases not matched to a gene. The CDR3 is CASSLVPGGSETQYF. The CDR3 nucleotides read TGCGCCAGCAGCTTGGTTCCAGGGGGCTCGGAGACCCAGTACTTC.